The T cell receptor beta chain described here comes from a study of technical replicates of blood from a handful of donors. CDR1 is MNHNY, CDR2 SVGAGI, per germline (reference sequence). The CDR3 is 12 amino acids. With V trimmed by 7 bases and J by 5 bases, 3 bases remained unmatched. Sequencing was performed with immunoSEQ multiplex PCR; in TCRdb, only in-frame clones are kept and a portion is missing. The sample lists around 100,000 clones, over 90% occurring once. Sequencing used T cells isolated from PBMCs. V and J are TRBV6-6 and TRBJ2-3; TRBD2 agrees at 7 bases. This TCR came from a human donor in good health. The CDR3 loop is CASTPGGDTQYF. Written as DNA, the CDR3 is TGTGCCAGCACTCCGGGGGGAGATACGCAGTATTTT.